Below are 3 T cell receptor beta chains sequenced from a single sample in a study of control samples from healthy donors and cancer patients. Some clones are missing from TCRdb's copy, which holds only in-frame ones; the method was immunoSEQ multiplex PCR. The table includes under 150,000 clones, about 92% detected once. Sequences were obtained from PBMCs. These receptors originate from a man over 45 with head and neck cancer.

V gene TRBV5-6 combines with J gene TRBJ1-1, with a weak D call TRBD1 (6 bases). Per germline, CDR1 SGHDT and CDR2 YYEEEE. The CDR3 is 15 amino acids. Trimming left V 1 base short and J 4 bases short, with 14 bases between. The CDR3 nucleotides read TGTGCCAGCAGCTTGCTCGGGGGGCGAGGCACTGAAGCTTTCTTT. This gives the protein CASSLLGGRGTEAFF.

CDR3 loop: CASSPGGAQETQYF. The CDR3 DNA reads TGTGCCAGCAGCCCAGGAGGGGCACAAGAGACCCAGTACTTC. This chain links TRBV14 with TRBJ2-5, with D tentatively TRBD2 (6 bases). CDR3 length: 14 residues. CDR1 is SGHDN and CDR2 is FVKESK in the germline V gene. The V end was cut by 4 bases, the J end by 2 bases, with 11 bases between.

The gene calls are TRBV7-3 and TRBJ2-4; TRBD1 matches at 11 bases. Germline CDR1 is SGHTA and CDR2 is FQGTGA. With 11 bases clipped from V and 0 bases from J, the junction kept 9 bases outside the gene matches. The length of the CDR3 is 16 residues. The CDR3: CARKGTGGSAKNIQYF. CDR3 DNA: TGTGCCCGGAAGGGGACAGGGGGTTCAGCCAAAAACATTCAGTACTTC.